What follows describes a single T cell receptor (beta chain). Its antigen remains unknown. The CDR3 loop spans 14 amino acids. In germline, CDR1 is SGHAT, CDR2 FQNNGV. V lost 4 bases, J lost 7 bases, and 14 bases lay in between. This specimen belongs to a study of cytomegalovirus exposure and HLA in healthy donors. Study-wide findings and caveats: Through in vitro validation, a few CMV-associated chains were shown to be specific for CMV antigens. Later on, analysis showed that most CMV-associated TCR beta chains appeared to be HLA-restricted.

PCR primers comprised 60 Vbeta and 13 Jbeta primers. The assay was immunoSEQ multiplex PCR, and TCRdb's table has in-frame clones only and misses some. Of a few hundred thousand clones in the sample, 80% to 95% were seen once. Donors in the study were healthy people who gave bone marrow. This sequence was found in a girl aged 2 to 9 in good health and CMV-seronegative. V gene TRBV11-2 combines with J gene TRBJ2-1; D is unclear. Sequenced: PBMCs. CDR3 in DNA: TGTGCCAGCAGCTCGTCGTTCCACTCGAATGAGCAGTTCTTC. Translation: CASSSSFHSNEQFF.